What follows are 18 T cell receptor beta chains derived from one specimen sequenced in a study of control samples from healthy donors and cancer patients. This table comes from immunoSEQ multiplex PCR, and its TCRdb copy is limited to in-frame clones, with some not included. The sample holds tens of thousands of clones, roughly 86% seen once. The sequencing sample was made of blood. These receptor sequences come from a woman in her forties or fifties in good health.

The genes are TRBV27 and TRBJ2-1; no definite D call. The V gene lost 3 bases and the J gene lost 0 bases, with 6 bases spanning the gap. CDR1 MNHEY and CDR2 SMNVEV come from the germline V gene (reference sequence). This CDR3 region has 14 residues. The CDR3 here is CASSFHSSYNEQFF. The CDR3 coding sequence is TGTGCCAGCAGTTTTCATAGCTCCTACAATGAGCAGTTCTTC.

The V and J genes are TRBV7-3 and TRBJ1-6, with TRBD1 matching over 11 bases. V shed 5 bases and J 8 bases; nucleotides not matched to a gene: 5. This CDR3 has 15 residues. Germline-derived CDR1 and CDR2 are SGHTA and FQGTGA. DNA of the CDR3: TGTGCCAGCAGCATCCGGACAGGGGGCGATTCACCCCTCCACTTT. It translates to CASSIRTGGDSPLHF.

V gene TRBV6-5 combines with J gene TRBJ2-7; 9 nucleotides line up with TRBD2. V shed 0 bases, J shed 4 bases, and the junction held 7 bases outside the gene matches. The CDR3 is 16 residues long. Per the germline V gene, CDR1 is MNHEY and CDR2 is SVGAGI. The CDR3 region has the DNA TGTGCCAGCAGTTACTCGTACGCGGGAGGGATATACGAGCAGTACTTC. It specifies CASSYSYAGGIYEQYF.

In this sample, this clone turned up once. The chain carries TRBV10-2 and TRBJ1-1, with 8 positions matching TRBD1. The V gene end was trimmed by 2 bases and the J gene end by 4 bases; junction bases not matched to a gene: 9. The CDR3 is made up of 16 amino acids. Germline V gene lookup returns CDR1 WSHSY and CDR2 SAAADI. Written as DNA, the CDR3 is TGCGCCAGCAGTGAGCCAGGACAGGGAAGGAGCACTGAAGCTTTCTTT. The encoded protein is CASSEPGQGRSTEAFF.

The chain combines TRBV9 with TRBJ2-3; 15 bases line up with TRBD2. The germline V gene encodes CDR1 SGDLS and CDR2 YYNGEE. This CDR3 has 21 amino acids. With V trimmed by 3 bases and J by 4 bases, 18 bases remained unmatched. The CDR3 is CASSGYRWTSGRANAADTQYF. For the CDR3, the DNA is TGTGCCAGCAGCGGTTACCGGTGGACTAGCGGGAGGGCGAATGCGGCAGATACGCAGTATTTT.

This sequence joins TRBV19 and TRBJ1-4; no firm D call. This CDR3 is 13 amino acids long. V lost 2 bases and J lost 6, with 7 bases in between. The germline V gene encodes CDR1 LNHDA and CDR2 SQIVND (reference sequence). In DNA form, the CDR3 reads TGTGCCAGTAGTATAACCCGGGATGAAAAACTGTTTTTT. Protein sequence: CASSITRDEKLFF.

The V call is TRBV3-1 (or the pseudogene TRBV3-2), the J call TRBJ1-1, with a possible D match to TRBD1 (6 bases). CDR1 is LGHDT and CDR2 is YNNKEL in the germline V gene (reference sequence). V shed 4 bases and J shed 9 bases, with 12 bases lying between them. This CDR3 contains 12 residues. As DNA, the CDR3 is TGTGCCAGCAGCCGCGGACAGATGCAAGCTTTCTTT. Its protein product is CASSRGQMQAFF.

The rearrangement joins TRBV5-4 to TRBJ2-7; possible D gene TRBD2, 5 bases. CDR3 length: 14 amino acids. Germline CDR1 and CDR2: SGHNT and YYREEE (reference sequence). V was shortened by 4 bases and J by 0 bases, with 11 bases between the two germline ends. CDR3 in DNA: TGTGCCAGCAGCATGAGCGGTAGCTCCTACGAGCAGTACTTC. Its protein is CASSMSGSSYEQYF.

This chain uses TRBV7-9 with TRBJ1-4; D is possibly TRBD1 (6 bases). V lost 5 bases to trimming and J lost 8 bases, with 18 bases between them. CDR3 length: 15 amino acids. Germline assignment: CDR1 SEHNR and CDR2 FQNEAQ (reference sequence). The CDR3 spells CASSPRTVGREKLFF. The CDR3 nucleotides are TGTGCCAGCAGCCCGAGGACAGTGGGGAGGGAAAAACTGTTTTTT.

The chain joins TRBV28 to TRBJ2-7; 7 nucleotides align to TRBD2. This CDR3 has 15 amino acids. The V and J ends lost 6 bases and 0 bases, in that order; junction bases with no gene match: 8. Germline lookup yields CDR1 MDHEN and CDR2 SYDVKM. CDR3 region: CASSQSGVSSYEQYF. In DNA, the CDR3 is TGTGCCAGCAGCCAAAGCGGGGTTAGCTCCTACGAGCAGTACTTC. The complete variable domain, with remaining parts taken from reference TRBV28 and TRBJ2-7, reads DVKVTQSSRYLVKRTGEKVFLECVQDMDHENMFWYRQDPGLGLRLIYFSYDVKMKEKGDIPEGYSVSREKKERFSLILESASTNQTSMYLCASSQSGVSSYEQYFGPGTRLTVT.

The chain joins TRBV7-9 to TRBJ2-2; D not certain. V lost 6 bases and J lost 0, with 5 bases in between. CDR1 SEHNR and CDR2 FQNEAQ come from the germline V gene (reference sequence). The CDR3 length is 13 residues. In nucleotides, the CDR3 is TGTGCCAGCAGTTTTTCGAACACCGGGGAGCTGTTTTTT. Its protein is CASSFSNTGELFF.

The chain uses TRBV19 and TRBJ2-6; TRBD1 matches at 8 bases. V lost 3 bases, J lost 4 bases, and 5 bases stayed unmatched. Germline loops: CDR1 LNHDA, CDR2 SQIVND (reference sequence). CDR3 length: 16 amino acids. CDR3 sequence reads: CASSMRQGTGANVLTF. The DNA for the CDR3 is TGTGCCAGTAGTATGCGACAGGGGACCGGGGCCAACGTCCTGACTTTC.

This rearrangement joins TRBV19 to TRBJ1-5; 7 bases line up with TRBD1. V gave up 9 bases and J gave up 2 bases; unmatched junction bases: 10. CDR1 and CDR2 (germline): LNHDA, SQIVND (reference sequence). This CDR3 has 15 residues. The CDR3 here is CASQNSGQGNQPQHF. CDR3 bases: TGTGCCAGCCAAAATAGTGGACAGGGCAATCAGCCCCAGCATTTT.

This sequence joins TRBV29-1 and TRBJ1-3; a possible D gene is TRBD1 (6 bases). CDR1 is SQVTM, CDR2 ANQGSEA, per germline. V gave up 0 bases and J gave up 3 bases, with 9 bases separating them. The CDR3 loop spans 14 amino acids. Written as DNA, the CDR3 is TGCAGCGTTGAAGACGGGACATTTGGAAACACCATATATTTT. Its protein is CSVEDGTFGNTIYF. The entire variable domain, with the rest obtained from reference TRBV29-1 and TRBJ1-3, is as follows: SAVISQKPSRDICQRGTSLTIQCQVDSQVTMMFWYRQQPGQSLTLIATANQGSEATYESGFVIDKFPISRPNLTFSTLTVSNMSPEDSSIYLCSVEDGTFGNTIYFGEGSWLTVV.

The J gene is TRBJ1-2, the V gene TRBV5-5; D not certain. The CDR3 extends over 12 amino acids. CDR1 is SGHKS, CDR2 YYEKEE, per germline (reference sequence). V was shortened by 0 bases and J by 11 bases, with 11 bases between the two germline ends. The DNA for the CDR3 is TGTGCCAGCAGCTTGGACTTGGGCAGGTACACCTTC. Its translation: CASSLDLGRYTF.

This clone was counted only a few times. The rearrangement uses TRBV19 and TRBJ1-4; 7 nucleotides match TRBD1. V trimming: 7 bases; J trimming: 8 bases; junction bases outside the gene matches: 13. The CDR3 has 15 amino acids. Germline V CDR1 and CDR2: LNHDA, SQIVND (reference sequence). The CDR3 spells CASINRQGGNEKLFF. In DNA, the CDR3 is TGTGCCAGTATTAATCGACAGGGAGGGAACGAAAAACTGTTTTTT. Drawing the rest from reference TRBV19 and TRBJ1-4, the complete variable domain is DGGITQSPKYLFRKEGQNVTLSCEQNLNHDAMYWYRQDPGQGLRLIYYSQIVNDFQKGDIAEGYSVSREKKESFPLTVTSAQKNPTAFYLCASINRQGGNEKLFFGSGTQLSVL.

In regard to this clone: This same CDR3 is encoded by further DNA sequences in the sample. This chain connects TRBV28 to TRBJ1-2, with D hard to call. Trimming removed 3 bases at V and 4 bases at J, with 6 bases between. CDR1 MDHEN and CDR2 SYDVKM come from the germline V gene. CDR3 length equals 12 residues. The CDR3 sequence: CASSLLGYGYTF. CDR3 nucleotide sequence: TGTGCCAGCAGTTTGCTGGGCTATGGCTACACCTTC.

This clone was observed a few times. V usage is TRBV14 and J usage is TRBJ1-6; 7 bases fit TRBD1. The CDR3 sequence is 15 residues long. J lost 6 bases, V lost 4 bases, and 6 bases had no gene match. Germline lookup yields CDR1 SGHDN and CDR2 FVKESK. The CDR3 sequence is CASSRRTGFNSPLHF. Written as DNA, the CDR3 is TGTGCCAGCAGCCGACGGACAGGCTTTAATTCACCCCTCCACTTT.